The 17 T cell receptor beta chains reported below all come from one sample, sequenced in a study of beta chain features in type 1 diabetes. No antigen is known for these receptors. TCRB transcripts that were expressed got sequenced, as all of the isolated RNA had been reverse transcribed. The protocol was immunoSEQ multiplex PCR, while the TCRdb copy is restricted to in-frame clones and leaves out a portion. The sample records approximately 140,000 clones, 7.5% to 9.5% being singletons. General study findings and limits: Moderately but significantly shorter TCRB CDR3s were found in Type 1 diabetes patients in all four CD4+ subsets.

Material for sequencing was central memory CD4+ T cells from blood. These receptors originate from a man in his thirties or forties with type 1 diabetes.

Concerning this clone: This CDR3 is also generated by other DNA sequences in the sample. The chain links TRBV7-2 to TRBJ2-1; 7 bases align to TRBD1. CDR3 length: 13 residues. The germline V gene has CDR1 SGHTA and CDR2 FQGNSA. V shed 4 bases, J shed 5 bases, and the junction held 2 bases outside the gene matches. Written as DNA, the CDR3 is TGTGCCAGCAGCTCCGACAGGGACAATGAGCAGTTCTTC. Encoded protein: CASSSDRDNEQFF. Using reference TRBV7-2 and TRBJ2-1 for the parts outside the CDR3, the full variable domain is GAGVSQSPSNKVTEKGKDVELRCDPISGHTALYWYRQSLGQGLEFLIYFQGNSAPDKSGLPSDRFSAERTGGSVSTLTIQRTQQEDSAVYLCASSSDRDNEQFFGPGTRLTVL.

This clone has just a few counts. This rearrangement joins TRBV4-1 to TRBJ1-4, with 7 bases identical to TRBD1. Germline CDR1 is MGHRA and CDR2 is YSYEKL. V lost 4 bases, J lost 5 bases, and 4 bases stayed unmatched. The CDR3 runs to 14 residues. The CDR3 loop is CASSLGQVNEKLFF. The CDR3 DNA reads as TGCGCCAGCAGCCTCGGACAGGTCAATGAAAAACTGTTTTTT.

This clone was seen a handful of times. The gene calls are TRBV27 and TRBJ1-5, with D possibly being TRBD1 (6 bases). Germline CDR1 and CDR2: MNHEY and SMNVEV (reference sequence). V was pared by 5 bases and J by 6 bases, with 8 bases between. The CDR3 has 12 residues. The CDR3 nucleotides read TGTGCCAGCAGTACAGGGAGTCAGCCCCAGCATTTT. Encoded protein: CASSTGSQPQHF.

This clone was detected a few times. The chain joins TRBV29-1 to TRBJ1-1; D unresolved. The CDR3 contains 14 residues. Germline CDR1 is SQVTM and CDR2 is ANQGSEA. Trimming shortened V by 3 bases and J by 3 bases, and 14 bases separated the two germline ends. CDR3 sequence (DNA): TGCAGCGTTGACGGAAGCGGTTTGGACACTGAAGCTTTCTTT. It is translated as CSVDGSGLDTEAFF.

This clone was seen more than once but under ten times. The V and J genes are TRBV6-5 and TRBJ2-5, with D possibly TRBD1 on 6 matching bases. V lost 6 bases and J 4 bases, leaving 12 bases between the germline ends. The germline gives CDR1 MNHEY, CDR2 SVGAGI. This CDR3 is 13 amino acids long. Here the CDR3 reads CASSNNRVETQYF. The CDR3 bases are TGTGCCAGCAGCAATAACAGGGTAGAGACCCAGTACTTC.

This clone was picked up one time. This chain connects TRBV5-4 to TRBJ2-2; 8 positions agree with TRBD1. The V gene's germline CDR1 is SGHNT and CDR2 YYREEE (reference sequence). The CDR3 extends over 16 amino acids. With 4 bases clipped from V and 8 bases from J, the junction kept 13 bases outside the gene matches. CDR3 protein: CASSPGQGAGSGELFF. CDR3 nucleotide sequence: TGTGCCAGCAGCCCAGGGCAGGGGGCTGGTTCGGGGGAGCTGTTTTTT.

This clone was observed a handful of times. The chain couples TRBV5-1 to TRBJ2-3; 10 bases line up with TRBD1. Germline values: CDR1 SGHRS, CDR2 YFSETQ. The CDR3 runs 16 residues. The J segment lost 2 bases and the V segment lost 4 bases, leaving 7 bases of the junction unmatched. In DNA, the CDR3 is TGCGCCAGCAGCAGAACCGGGACAGGGGTCACAGATACGCAGTATTTT. Its translation: CASSRTGTGVTDTQYF.

There are a few counts of this clone. Other DNA sequences in this specimen translate into the identical CDR3. The V and J genes are TRBV27 and TRBJ1-5, with TRBD1 identical over 7 bases. The length of the CDR3 is 13 residues. The ends lost 3 bases at V and 5 bases at J; junction bases unmatched: 1. Germline V gene lookup returns CDR1 MNHEY and CDR2 SMNVEV (reference sequence). CDR3 sequence reads: CASSFTGDQPQHF. CDR3 bases: TGTGCCAGCAGTTTCACAGGGGATCAGCCCCAGCATTTT.

This clone was found a few times. This chain joins TRBV5-1 and TRBJ2-7; TRBD1 agrees at 8 bases. CDR3 length: 13 residues. The V gene end was trimmed by 0 bases and the J gene end by 5 bases; junction bases not matched to a gene: 1. The germline CDR1 and CDR2 sequences are SGHRS and YFSETQ. The CDR3 protein is CASSLEGQDEQYF. CDR3 DNA: TGCGCCAGCAGCTTGGAGGGACAGGACGAGCAGTACTTC.

The rearrangement joins TRBV5-1 to TRBJ1-6; TRBD1 is a possible D gene (6 bases). Trimming shortened V by 0 bases and J by 13 bases, and 20 bases separated the two germline ends. Germline V gene lookup returns CDR1 SGHRS and CDR2 YFSETQ. This CDR3 contains 16 residues. CDR3: CASSLVPDSPFTPLHF. For the CDR3, the DNA is TGCGCCAGCAGCTTGGTGCCGGACAGCCCATTCACGCCCCTCCACTTT.

The gene calls are TRBV4-1 and TRBJ2-1; 11 nucleotides agree with TRBD2. V lost 6 bases, J lost 9 bases, and 7 bases stayed unmatched. Germline V lookup: CDR1 MGHRA, CDR2 YSYEKL. This CDR3 spans 14 amino acids. This CDR3 reads CASRRSGGASEQFF. The CDR3 nucleotides are TGCGCCAGCAGACGTAGCGGGGGGGCCAGTGAGCAGTTCTTC.

The chain recombines TRBV21-1 with TRBJ2-3; the table calls TRBD1, which could not be checked here. TRBV21-1 is a pseudogene segment. The CDR3 contains 16 residues. In nucleotides, the CDR3 is TGTGCCAGCGGAAGGGGGCGCGGGTCGAGCACAGATACGCAGTATTTT. Protein product: CASGRGRGSSTDTQYF.

This rearrangement joins TRBV28 to TRBJ2-5, with unresolved D. The CDR3 sequence is 12 residues long. V shed 7 bases and J shed 6 bases, with 12 bases lying between them. Germline V gene sequence: CDR1 MDHEN, CDR2 SYDVKM. The CDR3 bases are TGTGCCAGCAAAGTGGGTAGCCAGACCCAGTACTTC. As protein: CASKVGSQTQYF.

The sample holds a few counts of this clone. V usage is TRBV9 and J usage is TRBJ2-5, with 9 positions matching TRBD1. The CDR3 is 14 amino acids. V lost 3 bases and J lost 2; bases outside the gene matches: 2. Germline-derived CDR1 and CDR2 are SGDLS and YYNGEE. CDR3 protein: CASSGTGAQETQYF. CDR3 DNA: TGTGCCAGCAGCGGGACAGGGGCTCAAGAGACCCAGTACTTC.

This clone was observed a handful of times. The J gene is TRBJ2-3, the V gene TRBV13, with 8 bases matching TRBD2. Losses at the gene ends were 2 bases for V and 6 bases for J; bases not matched to a gene: 16. CDR1 is PRHDT and CDR2 is FYEKMQ in the germline V gene (reference sequence). This CDR3 region has 18 residues. The CDR3 bases are TGTGCCAGCAGCTTATCTGGCGGGTCGGGGGGGCCGGCGGATACGCAGTATTTT. Translated, it gives CASSLSGGSGGPADTQYF.

This clone was detected only a few times. The rearrangement uses TRBV9 and TRBJ2-7; 11 bases line up with TRBD1. Germline assignment: CDR1 SGDLS and CDR2 YYNGEE. Losses at the gene ends were 2 bases for V and 4 bases for J; bases not matched to a gene: 2. The CDR3 is made up of 14 amino acids. For the CDR3, the DNA is TGTGCCAGCAGCGTCCGGGACAGGGGGTACGAGCAGTACTTC. Its protein product is CASSVRDRGYEQYF.

This chain connects TRBV10-3 to TRBJ1-1, with D possibly matching TRBD1 (6 bases). Germline CDR1 and CDR2: ENHRY and SYGVKD. This CDR3 spans 12 amino acids. The germline V and J ends were trimmed by 10 bases and 5 bases, with 14 bases remaining between them. CDR3 DNA sequence: TGTGCCACCATAGAAACAGGGACTGAAGCTTTCTTT. It encodes CATIETGTEAFF.